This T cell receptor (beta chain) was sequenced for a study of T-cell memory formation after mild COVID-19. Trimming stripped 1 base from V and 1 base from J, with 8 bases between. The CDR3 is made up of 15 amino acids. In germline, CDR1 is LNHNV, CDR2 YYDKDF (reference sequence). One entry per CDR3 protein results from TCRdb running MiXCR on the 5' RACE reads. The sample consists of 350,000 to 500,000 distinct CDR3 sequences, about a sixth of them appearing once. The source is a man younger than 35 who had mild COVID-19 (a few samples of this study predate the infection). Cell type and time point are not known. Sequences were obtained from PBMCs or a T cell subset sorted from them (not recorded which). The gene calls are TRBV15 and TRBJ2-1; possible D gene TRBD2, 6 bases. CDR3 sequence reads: CATSRGGVSYNEQFF. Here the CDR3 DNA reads TGTGCCACCAGCAGAGGGGGGGTTTCCTACAATGAGCAGTTCTTC.